One sample yielded the 15 T cell receptor beta chains listed below, sequenced in a study of blood T cell repertoires in COVID-19. Here immunoSEQ multiplex PCR was the method, and the copy in TCRdb shows in-frame clones only, minus some. The sample contains under 200,000 clones, around 89% of which appear only once. Material: PBMCs or T cells enriched from blood (not recorded which). The source of these receptors is a woman aged 45-60 years who had recovered from COVID-19.

The chain couples TRBV7-2 to TRBJ2-7; D remains unclear. Germline lookup yields CDR1 SGHTA and CDR2 FQGNSA. V was clipped by 4 bases and J by 4 bases, with 8 bases between them. This CDR3 has 12 amino acids. This CDR3 reads CASSSPAYEQYF. DNA for the CDR3: TGTGCCAGCAGCTCCCCCGCGTACGAGCAGTACTTC.

V usage is TRBV7-9 and J usage is TRBJ2-1; 11 bases fit TRBD2. Germline CDR1 and CDR2: SEHNR and FQNEAQ (reference sequence). CDR3 length: 18 residues. With V trimmed by 5 bases and J by 5 bases, 14 bases remained unmatched. Here the CDR3 reads CASSPWGASGGSHNEQFF. CDR3 nucleotide sequence: TGTGCCAGCAGCCCCTGGGGGGCTAGCGGGGGGTCCCACAATGAGCAGTTCTTC.

The rearrangement joins TRBV12-3 or TRBV12-4 to TRBJ1-2, with D unclear. Trimming removed 8 bases at V and 0 bases at J, with 7 bases between. The CDR3 spans 12 residues. The CDR3 reads CASATPNYGYTF. DNA of the CDR3: TGTGCCAGCGCGACACCTAACTATGGCTACACCTTC.

The chain uses TRBV7-3 and TRBJ1-2; no firm D call. Trimming took 4 bases from V and 5 from J, leaving 17 bases between them. Germline assignment: CDR1 SGHTA and CDR2 FQGTGA. The CDR3 runs to 15 residues. CDR3 sequence reads: CASSSTPGSPYGYTF. CDR3 DNA sequence: TGTGCCAGCAGCTCAACACCGGGTTCCCCGTATGGCTACACCTTC.

V usage is TRBV3-1 (or the pseudogene TRBV3-2) and J usage is TRBJ1-5; 8 bases fit TRBD1. Germline V gene lookup returns CDR1 LGHDT and CDR2 YNNKEL (reference sequence). Trimming took 2 bases from V and 7 from J; bases not matched to a gene: 1. The CDR3 runs 13 residues. The CDR3 sequence: CASSQSGGQPQHF. CDR3 nucleotide sequence: TGTGCCAGCAGCCAATCAGGGGGCCAGCCCCAGCATTTT.

There are a few counts of this clone. A junction end diverges from the germline sequence, so it may reflect a read error. The rearrangement links TRBV5-6 to TRBJ2-3, with 9 bases identical to TRBD2. CDR1 SGHDT and CDR2 YYEEEE come from the germline V gene. The CDR3 sequence is 17 residues long. CDR3 in DNA: TGTGCCAGCAGATTGGGGTTGCGGGGGGGCGGCACAGATACGCAGTATTTT. Its translation is CASRLGLRGGGTDTQYF.

This chain connects TRBV4-1 to TRBJ1-2; 7 bases fit TRBD1. Germline lookup yields CDR1 MGHRA and CDR2 YSYEKL. V was pared by 1 base and J by 2 bases, with 4 bases of the junction left unmatched. The CDR3 contains 15 residues. The CDR3 spells CASSQGIGGNYGYTF. The CDR3 DNA is TGCGCCAGCAGCCAAGGTATAGGGGGCAACTATGGCTACACCTTC.

The chain has TRBV18 and TRBJ1-4; 7 nucleotides line up with TRBD1. The germline V gene has CDR1 KGHSH and CDR2 LQKENI. The CDR3 totals 15 residues. Germline trimming cut 6 bases from V and 5 bases from J; bases unmatched to any gene: 9. CDR3 nucleotides: TGTGCCAGCTCTCGGGGACAGCCCCAAAATGAAAAACTGTTTTTT. Translated, it gives CASSRGQPQNEKLFF. Looking up the rest from reference TRBV18 and TRBJ1-4 gives the full variable domain: NAGVMQNPRHLVRRRGQEARLRCSPMKGHSHVYWYRQLPEEGLKFMVYLQKENIIDESGMPKERFSAEFPKEGPSILRIQQVVRGDSAAYFCASSRGQPQNEKLFFGSGTQLSVL.

The V and J genes are TRBV12-3 or TRBV12-4 and TRBJ2-1; D perhaps matches TRBD2 (5 bases). Deletions cut 5 bases from V and 12 bases from J, with 11 bases between. This CDR3 is 11 amino acids long. The CDR3 protein is CASSSLGRQFF. The CDR3 nucleotides are TGTGCCAGCAGTAGCTTGGGGAGGCAGTTCTTC.

The chain combines TRBV27 with TRBJ2-7, with D perhaps TRBD1 (6 bases). Germline V gene lookup returns CDR1 MNHEY and CDR2 SMNVEV (reference sequence). V shed 2 bases and J shed 2 bases, with 13 bases lying between them. This CDR3 is built from 15 residues. The CDR3 DNA follows: TGTGCCAGCAGTTTAACATCCCGGACAGCCTACGAGCAGTACTTC. This gives the protein CASSLTSRTAYEQYF.

This clone was seen only once. The CDR3 DNA is TGTGCCACCAGCAGAGCGGGGGGGCCCGGGGAGCTGTTTTTT. This codes for CATSRAGGPGELFF. The chain combines TRBV15 with TRBJ2-2; 8 bases fit TRBD2. The CDR3 is 14 amino acids. Trimming at V came to 1 base and at J to 6 bases, leaving 1 base not matched to a gene. The V gene's germline CDR1 is LNHNV and CDR2 YYDKDF (reference sequence).

The rearrangement links TRBV4-1 to TRBJ1-6; D gene unclear. Germline V gene sequence: CDR1 MGHRA, CDR2 YSYEKL. Trimming pared 0 bases from V and 7 bases from J, leaving 10 bases between. The CDR3 extends over 15 amino acids. DNA of the CDR3: TGCGCCAGCAGCCAAGAAGAAGACTCAAATTCACCCCTCCACTTT. This translates into CASSQEEDSNSPLHF.

The chain carries TRBV7-2 and TRBJ2-7; 7 bases line up with TRBD2. The junction had 11 bases not matched to a gene; V was cut back by 2 bases and J by 1 base. Germline values: CDR1 SGHTA, CDR2 FQGNSA. This CDR3 is built from 17 residues. The CDR3 reads CASSLFPLGGTSYEQYF. DNA of the CDR3: TGTGCCAGCAGCTTATTCCCCCTCGGGGGGACTTCCTACGAGCAGTACTTC.

The CDR3 sequence: CASSIRTGNTEAFF. The CDR3 DNA follows: TGTGCCAGTAGTATTAGGACAGGGAACACTGAAGCTTTCTTT. The rearrangement joins TRBV19 to TRBJ1-1, with 7 bases that match TRBD1. Germline CDR1 LNHDA, CDR2 SQIVND (reference sequence). The CDR3 extends over 14 amino acids. V was pared by 3 bases and J by 1 base, with 2 bases of the junction left unmatched.

The chain recombines TRBV9 with TRBJ2-3; 7 nucleotides align to TRBD1. Germline CDR1 and CDR2: SGDLS and YYNGEE. The CDR3 extends over 15 amino acids. The J segment lost 3 bases and the V segment lost 0 bases, leaving 4 bases of the junction unmatched. CDR3 sequence: CASSVVAQGTDTQYF. The CDR3 DNA reads as TGTGCCAGCAGCGTAGTTGCACAGGGGACAGATACGCAGTATTTT.